The clone carrying this T cell receptor (beta chain) was counted a few times. Its antigen is unknown. The CDR3 covers 15 residues. Deletions cut 4 bases from V and 7 bases from J, with 14 bases between. Germline-derived CDR1 and CDR2 are LNHNV and YYDKDF (reference sequence). This sample was included in a study of response to subunit inactivated influenza vaccine. Findings and limits, study-wide: The study's authors posited that every seasonal influenza vaccination enlists few new T cells.

MiXCR was run by TCRdb on the RT-PCR reads, yielding one entry per CDR3 protein. Counted here are roughly 650,000 distinct CDR3 sequences, 12% to 15% occurring once; the ten biggest clones make up 7.5% to 9%. The sample consisted of PBMCs from blood, taken about 14 days before vaccination. This chain joins TRBV15 and TRBJ1-6; D may be TRBD1 (5 bases). The clonotype comes from a man aged 50-60 years who received an inactivated influenza vaccine. The CDR3 DNA reads as TGTGCCACCAGCACCCAGGGTTTGGGAAATTCACCCCTCCACTTT. Encoded protein: CATSTQGLGNSPLHF.